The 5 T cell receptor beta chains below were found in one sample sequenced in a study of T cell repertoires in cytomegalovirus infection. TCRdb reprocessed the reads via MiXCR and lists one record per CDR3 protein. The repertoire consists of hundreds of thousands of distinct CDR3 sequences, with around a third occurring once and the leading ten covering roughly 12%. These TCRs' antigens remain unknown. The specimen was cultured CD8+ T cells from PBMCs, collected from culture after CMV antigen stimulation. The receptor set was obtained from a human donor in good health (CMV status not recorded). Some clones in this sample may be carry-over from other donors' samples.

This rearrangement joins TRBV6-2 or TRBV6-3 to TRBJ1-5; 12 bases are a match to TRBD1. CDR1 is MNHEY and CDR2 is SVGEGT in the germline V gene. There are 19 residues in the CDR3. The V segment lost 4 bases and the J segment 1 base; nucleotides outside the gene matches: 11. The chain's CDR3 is CASSFSPGQGAGSNQPQHF. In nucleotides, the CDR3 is TGTGCCAGCAGTTTTTCTCCGGGACAGGGGGCCGGAAGCAATCAGCCCCAGCATTTT.

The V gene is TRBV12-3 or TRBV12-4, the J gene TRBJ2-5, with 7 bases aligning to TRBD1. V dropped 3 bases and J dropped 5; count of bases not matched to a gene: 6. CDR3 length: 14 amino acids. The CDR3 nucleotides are TGTGCCAGCAGTTTGCCTAGCAGGGGGGAGACCCAGTACTTC. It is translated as CASSLPSRGETQYF.

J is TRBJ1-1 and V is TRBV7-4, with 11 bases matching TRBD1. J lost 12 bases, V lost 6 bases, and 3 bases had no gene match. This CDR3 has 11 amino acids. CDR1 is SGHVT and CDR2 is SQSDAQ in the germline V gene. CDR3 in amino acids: CASSLDRGPFF. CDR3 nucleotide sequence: TGTGCCAGCAGTCTGGACAGGGGGCCTTTCTTT.

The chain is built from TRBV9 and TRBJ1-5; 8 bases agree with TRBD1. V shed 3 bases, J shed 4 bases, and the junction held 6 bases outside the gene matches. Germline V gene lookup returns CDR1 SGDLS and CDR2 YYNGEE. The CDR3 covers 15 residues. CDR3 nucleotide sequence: TGTGCCAGCAGCGGAGGACAGGGAACTAATCAGCCCCAGCATTTT. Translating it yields CASSGGQGTNQPQHF.

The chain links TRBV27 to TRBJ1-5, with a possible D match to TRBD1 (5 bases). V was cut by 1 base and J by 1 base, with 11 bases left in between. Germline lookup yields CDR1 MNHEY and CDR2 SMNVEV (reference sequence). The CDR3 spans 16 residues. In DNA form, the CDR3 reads TGTGCCAGCAGTTTATGGGGACCAGGCAGCAATCAGCCCCAGCATTTT. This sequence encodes CASSLWGPGSNQPQHF.